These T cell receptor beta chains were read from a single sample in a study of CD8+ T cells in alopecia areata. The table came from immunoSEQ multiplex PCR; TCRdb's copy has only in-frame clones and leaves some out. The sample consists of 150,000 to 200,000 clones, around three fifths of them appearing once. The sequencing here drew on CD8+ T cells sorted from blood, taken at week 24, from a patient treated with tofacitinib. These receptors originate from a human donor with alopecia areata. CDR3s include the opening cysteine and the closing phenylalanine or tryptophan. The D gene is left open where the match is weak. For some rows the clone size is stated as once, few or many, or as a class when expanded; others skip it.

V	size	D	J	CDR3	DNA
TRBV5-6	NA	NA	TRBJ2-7	CASSLGRSSYEQYF	TGTGCCAGCAGCTTGGGGCGGAGCTCCTACGAGCAGTACTTC
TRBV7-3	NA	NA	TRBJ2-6	CASSLTSSGANVLTF	TGTGCCAGCAGCTTAACGAGCTCTGGGGCCAACGTCCTGACTTTC
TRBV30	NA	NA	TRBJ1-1	CAWSVGQFGQTFNTEAFF	TGTGCCTGGAGTGTAGGGCAGTTCGGACAGACATTCAACACTGAAGCTTTCTTT
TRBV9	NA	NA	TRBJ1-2	CASHRQSDGYTF	TGTGCCAGCCACAGGCAGTCGGATGGCTACACCTTC
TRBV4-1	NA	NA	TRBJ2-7	CASSPSGAFSYEQYF	TGCGCCAGCAGCCCCTCGGGGGCTTTCTCCTACGAGCAGTACTTC
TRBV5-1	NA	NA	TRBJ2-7	CASSRASDTFEQYF	TGCGCCAGCAGCCGCGCTAGCGACACTTTCGAGCAGTACTTC
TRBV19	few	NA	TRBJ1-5	CASSDATLDWGERQPQHF	TGTGCCAGTAGCGATGCCACCCTCGATTGGGGCGAACGGCAGCCCCAGCATTTT
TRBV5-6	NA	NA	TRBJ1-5	CASSPGEGNQPQHF	TGTGCCAGCAGCCCCGGAGAAGGCAATCAGCCCCAGCATTTT
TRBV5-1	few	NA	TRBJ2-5	CASSYGTGLQETQYF	TGCGCCAGCAGCTACGGAACAGGGCTCCAAGAGACCCAGTACTTC
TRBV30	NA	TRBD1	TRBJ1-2	CAYYPGTAYGYTF	TGTGCCTACTACCCCGGGACAGCCTATGGCTACACCTTC
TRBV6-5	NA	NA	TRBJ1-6	CASTFVTGENSPLHF	TGTGCCAGCACCTTCGTGACCGGAGAAAATTCACCCCTCCACTTT
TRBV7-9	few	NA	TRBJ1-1	CASSLGATEAFF	TGTGCCAGCAGCTTGGGGGCCACTGAAGCTTTCTTT
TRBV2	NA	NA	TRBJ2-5	CASSGQGGVETQYF	TGTGCCAGCAGCGGACAGGGAGGGGTTGAGACCCAGTACTTC
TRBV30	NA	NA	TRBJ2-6	CAWIVSDSLLSGANVLTF	TGTGCCTGGATTGTATCGGACAGTCTACTCTCTGGGGCCAACGTCCTGACTTTC
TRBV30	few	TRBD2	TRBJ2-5	CAWRSETSGGKTQYF	TGTGCCTGGAGGTCAGAGACTAGCGGGGGGAAGACCCAGTACTTC
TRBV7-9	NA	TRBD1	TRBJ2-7	CASSLTGTLVSYEQYF	TGTGCCAGCAGCCTGACAGGGACCCTTGTCTCCTACGAGCAGTACTTC
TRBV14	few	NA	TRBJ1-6	CASSQDSESSYNSPLHF	TGTGCCAGCAGCCAAGATTCGGAGAGCTCCTATAATTCACCCCTCCACTTT
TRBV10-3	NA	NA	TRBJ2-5	CAISEYRTEETQYF	TGTGCCATCAGTGAGTATAGGACAGAAGAGACCCAGTACTTC
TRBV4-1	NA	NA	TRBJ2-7	CASSQVAGTGTHEQYF	TGCGCCAGCAGCCAAGTTGCCGGAACCGGGACACACGAGCAGTACTTC
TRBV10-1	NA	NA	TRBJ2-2	CASSPVGETGELFF	TGCGCCAGCAGCCCGGTAGGGGAAACCGGGGAGCTGTTTTTT
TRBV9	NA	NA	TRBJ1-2	CASSVNVLPDNYGYTF	TGTGCCAGCAGCGTAAATGTGCTGCCAGATAACTATGGCTACACCTTC
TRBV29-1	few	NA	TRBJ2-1	CSVPPQQFF	TGCAGCGTCCCACCGCAGCAGTTCTTC
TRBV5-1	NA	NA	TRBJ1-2	CASSGTSNYGYTF	TGCGCCAGCAGCGGGACATCCAACTATGGCTACACCTTC
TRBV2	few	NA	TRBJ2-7	CASSEAASYEQYF	TGTGCCAGCAGTGAGGCGGCCTCCTACGAGCAGTACTTC
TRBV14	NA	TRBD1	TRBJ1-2	CASSPGQVYGYTF	TGTGCCAGCAGCCCGGGACAGGTCTATGGCTACACCTTC
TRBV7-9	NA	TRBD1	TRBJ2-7	CASRSNRGADYEQYF	TGTGCCAGCAGGTCGAACAGGGGGGCAGACTACGAGCAGTACTTC
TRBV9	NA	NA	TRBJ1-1	CASSDGRSSTEAFF	TGTGCCAGCAGCGATGGACGGTCCTCTACTGAAGCTTTCTTT
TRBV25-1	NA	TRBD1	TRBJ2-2	CASSAGTGRTGELFF	TGTGCCAGCAGCGCCGGGACAGGGCGGACCGGGGAGCTGTTTTTT
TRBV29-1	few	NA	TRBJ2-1	CSVEDVEGEPYNEQFF	TGCAGCGTTGAAGATGTGGAGGGGGAACCCTACAATGAGCAGTTCTTC
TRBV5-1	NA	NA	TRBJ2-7	CASGPRNGEQYF	TGCGCCAGCGGACCGCGGAACGGGGAGCAGTACTTC
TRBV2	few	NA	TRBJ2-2	CASSHTGRDTGELFF	TGTGCCAGCAGCCACACAGGGAGGGACACCGGGGAGCTGTTTTTT
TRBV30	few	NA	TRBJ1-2	CAWSGPGDYGYTF	TGTGCCTGGAGTGGTCCCGGGGACTATGGCTACACCTTC
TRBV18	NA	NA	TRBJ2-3	CASSPRRGLLAGTDTQYF	TGTGCCAGCTCACCCCGGAGGGGGCTCCTCGCTGGGACAGATACGCAGTATTTT
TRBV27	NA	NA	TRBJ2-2	CASSPLSGAEDTGELFF	TGTGCCAGCAGTCCTCTATCGGGGGCTGAGGACACCGGGGAGCTGTTTTTT
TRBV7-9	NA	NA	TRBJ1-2	CASRASQGVHGYTF	TGTGCCAGCCGTGCCTCGCAGGGTGTTCATGGCTACACCTTC
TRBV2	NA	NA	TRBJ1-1	CASSEGSEAFF	TGTGCCAGCAGTGAGGGCAGTGAAGCTTTCTTT
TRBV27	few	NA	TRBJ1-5	CASSPRGGNQPQHF	TGTGCCAGCAGCCCCCGGGGGGGGAATCAGCCCCAGCATTTT
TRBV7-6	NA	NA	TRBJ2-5	CATSSGTTSQETQYF	TGTGCCACTAGTTCCGGGACAACATCGCAAGAGACCCAGTACTTC
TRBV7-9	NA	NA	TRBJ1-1	CASRGPIALNTEAFF	TGTGCCAGCCGCGGACCGATCGCCTTGAACACTGAAGCTTTCTTT
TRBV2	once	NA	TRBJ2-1	CAIPYRASSAEQFF	TGTGCCATCCCTTACCGGGCTAGCTCCGCTGAGCAGTTCTTC
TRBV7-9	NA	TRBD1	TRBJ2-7	CASSFPHRDRYF	TGTGCCAGCAGCTTTCCCCACCGGGACAGGTACTTC
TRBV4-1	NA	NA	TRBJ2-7	CASSQELNTLYEQYF	TGCGCCAGCAGCCAAGAGTTGAACACCCTCTACGAGCAGTACTTC
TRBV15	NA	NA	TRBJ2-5	CATSRDPPGETQYF	TGTGCCACCAGCAGAGATCCCCCGGGGGAGACCCAGTACTTC
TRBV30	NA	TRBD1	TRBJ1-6	CAWGQGANSPLHF	TGTGCCTGGGGACAGGGGGCCAATTCACCCCTCCACTTT
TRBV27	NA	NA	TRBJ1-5	CASSLSSPILNQPQHF	TGTGCCAGCAGTTTATCATCCCCGATACTCAATCAGCCCCAGCATTTT
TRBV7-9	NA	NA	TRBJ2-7	CASSRSYEQYF	TGTGCCAGCAGCCGCTCCTACGAGCAGTACTTC
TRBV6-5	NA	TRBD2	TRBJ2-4	CASSYSRQGGNIQYF	TGTGCCAGCAGTTACTCGAGGCAGGGAGGGAACATTCAGTACTTC
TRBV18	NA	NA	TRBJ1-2	CASSPNDSGHGYTF	TGTGCCAGCTCACCAAATGATTCGGGACATGGCTACACCTTC
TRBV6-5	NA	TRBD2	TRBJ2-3	CASRGGVTDTQYF	TGTGCCAGCAGGGGGGGGGTCACAGATACGCAGTATTTT
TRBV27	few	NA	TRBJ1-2	CASSRRHLFYGYTF	TGTGCCAGCAGCAGACGACACCTCTTCTATGGCTACACCTTC
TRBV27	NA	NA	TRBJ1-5	CASSPTNAQPQHF	TGTGCCAGCAGCCCGACGAACGCTCAGCCCCAGCATTTT
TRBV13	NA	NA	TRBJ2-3	CASSLVPPETQYF	TGTGCCAGCAGCTTAGTCCCTCCTGAAACGCAGTATTTT
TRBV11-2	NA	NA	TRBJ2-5	CASSPGAGAGETQYF	TGTGCCAGCAGCCCGGGGGCGGGGGCCGGAGAGACCCAGTACTTC
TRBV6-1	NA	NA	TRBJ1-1	CASSFGQTNTEAFF	TGTGCCAGCAGCTTCGGGCAGACTAACACTGAAGCTTTCTTT